This T cell receptor beta chain was documented in a study of T cell responses to AZD1222 COVID-19 vaccine. Study-wide results and caveats: Baseline serology detected seropositivity in only six AZD1222 recipients.

V was cut by 1 base and J by 7 bases, with 14 bases left in between. Germline V gives CDR1 LGHNA, CDR2 YNFKEQ. The CDR3 length is 14 residues. For this clone: No antigen is known for it.

Repertoires were generated with immunoSEQ multiplex PCR, while TCRdb's copy carries only in-frame clones and drops some. The sample comprises about 82,000 clones, 87% of which are singletons, and about 17% rests with the top ten. Sequenced material: peripheral blood, taken 28 days after the second AZD1222 dose. The sequence was collected from an adult who received the AZD1222 COVID-19 vaccine. The chain is built from TRBV4-2 and TRBJ2-7; D is perhaps TRBD2 (5 bases). The CDR3 loop is CASSQGYEGGEQYF. DNA of the CDR3: TGTGCCAGCAGCCAAGGCTATGAGGGCGGGGAGCAGTACTTC.